Following are 21 T cell receptor beta chains from one sample sequenced in a study of T cell responses to AZD1222 COVID-19 vaccine. Assay used: immunoSEQ multiplex PCR; TCRdb lists only in-frame clones, some missing. The sample consists of about 180,000 clones, about 90% of them appearing once. The material sequenced was peripheral blood, taken on day 0 of AZD1222 vaccination. These receptor sequences come from an adult in good health.

The V and J genes are TRBV7-9 and TRBJ1-2; D is undetermined. Germline lookup yields CDR1 SEHNR and CDR2 FQNEAQ (reference sequence). Trimming removed 1 base from V and 4 bases from J, with 13 bases in between. The CDR3 has 15 residues. Here the CDR3 reads CASSLGILPGYGYTF. CDR3 bases: TGTGCCAGCAGCTTAGGGATCCTGCCTGGCTATGGCTACACCTTC.

This chain links TRBV3-1 (or the pseudogene TRBV3-2) with TRBJ2-7; no reliable D call. V lost 0 bases and J 9 bases, leaving 12 bases between the germline ends. The germline V gene encodes CDR1 LGHDT and CDR2 YNNKEL (reference sequence). The CDR3 sequence is 13 residues long. CDR3 region: CASSQDMVLGQYF. The CDR3 DNA reads TGTGCCAGCAGCCAAGATATGGTCCTTGGGCAGTACTTC.

The chain is built from TRBV2 and TRBJ1-2; 7 nucleotides agree with TRBD1. This CDR3 spans 15 amino acids. V trimming: 1 base; J trimming: 1 base; junction bases outside the gene matches: 3. Germline loops: CDR1 SNHLY, CDR2 FYNNEI. CDR3 nucleotide sequence: TGTGCCAGCAGTGAAGTGGACAGGCTTAACTATGGCTACACCTTC. Translation gives CASSEVDRLNYGYTF.

The J gene is TRBJ2-1, the V gene TRBV11-3; 8 bases fit TRBD1. The CDR3 totals 15 residues. Germline V lookup: CDR1 SGHNT, CDR2 YENEEA. V trimming: 5 bases; J trimming: 5 bases; junction bases outside the gene matches: 8. The CDR3 coding sequence is TGTGCCAGCAGCCCCCGTGGGACAGGTGACAATGAGCAGTTCTTC. Amino acid sequence: CASSPRGTGDNEQFF.

CDR3 residues: CASSLAVIAGGSEQYF. DNA for the CDR3: TGTGCCAGCAGCTTAGCGGTAATAGCGGGGGGGTCCGAGCAGTACTTC. The rearrangement joins TRBV7-6 to TRBJ2-7; 11 nucleotides line up with TRBD2. The V gene end was trimmed by 0 bases and the J gene end by 6 bases; junction bases not matched to a gene: 7. The CDR3 loop spans 16 amino acids. Germline V CDR1 and CDR2: SGHVS, FNYEAQ.

V is TRBV7-2 and J is TRBJ2-7; a weak D match, TRBD1 (6 bases). V dropped 1 base and J dropped 3 bases, with 16 bases sitting between them. The CDR3 spans 16 residues. Germline values: CDR1 SGHTA, CDR2 FQGNSA. The DNA of the CDR3 is TGTGCCAGCAGCTTAGGGCAGGGGTCCCTGTTCTACGAGCAGTACTTC. Encoded protein: CASSLGQGSLFYEQYF.

This sequence joins TRBV2 and TRBJ2-7; possible D gene TRBD1, 6 bases. V shed 5 bases and J shed 2 bases, with 10 bases lying between them. CDR3 length equals 13 residues. Germline V gene lookup returns CDR1 SNHLY and CDR2 FYNNEI. In nucleotides, the CDR3 is TGTGCCAGCAGTCGGGACACCCCCTACGAGCAGTACTTC. It yields the protein CASSRDTPYEQYF.

Here the CDR3 reads CASSTDRGSSPLHF. The CDR3 DNA follows: TGTGCCAGCAGCACAGACAGGGGTAGTTCACCCCTCCACTTT. The genes are TRBV5-6 and TRBJ1-6; 8 bases fit TRBD1. V lost 4 bases and J lost 9; bases outside the gene matches: 6. The germline V gene has CDR1 SGHDT and CDR2 YYEEEE. The CDR3 has 14 amino acids.

This chain links TRBV6-6 with TRBJ1-2, with D tentatively TRBD1 (5 bases). The CDR3 is 14 residues long. The V and J ends lost 5 bases and 8 bases respectively, with 18 bases between them. Germline V gives CDR1 MNHNY, CDR2 SVGAGI (reference sequence). The CDR3 loop reads CASSPLQGTHGYTF. The CDR3 coding sequence is TGTGCCAGCAGTCCACTTCAGGGAACTCACGGCTACACCTTC.

V and J are TRBV2 and TRBJ1-3; D not certain. Trimming took 4 bases from V and 0 from J, leaving 10 bases between them. Looked up from germline, CDR1 is SNHLY and CDR2 is FYNNEI. This CDR3 has 15 amino acids. CDR3 in DNA: TGTGCCAGCAGTGCGCTGCCTAGCTCTGGAAACACCATATATTTT. Protein sequence: CASSALPSSGNTIYF. The whole variable domain, remainder taken from reference TRBV2 and TRBJ1-3, is EPEVTQTPSHQVTQMGQEVILRCVPISNHLYFYWYRQILGQKVEFLVSFYNNEISEKSEIFDDQFSVERPDGSNFTLKIRSTKLEDSAMYFCASSALPSSGNTIYFGEGSWLTVV.

The CDR3 is CASSHAGGLPHEQYF. In nucleotides, the CDR3 is TGCGCCAGCAGCCACGCTGGGGGGCTGCCTCACGAGCAGTACTTC. The chain employs TRBV4-3 and TRBJ2-7; D could derive from TRBD1 or TRBD2 (6 bases each). With 3 bases removed from V and 5 bases from J, the gap between germline ends came to 17 bases. This CDR3 region has 15 residues. Germline V gene lookup returns CDR1 LGHNA and CDR2 YSLEER.

This chain connects TRBV4-3 to TRBJ2-3; D may be TRBD1 (6 bases). The germline V gene encodes CDR1 LGHNA and CDR2 YSLEER. The CDR3 loop spans 17 amino acids. Trimming pared 1 base from V and 0 bases from J, leaving 14 bases between. CDR3 bases: TGCGCCAGCAGCCAAGCTTACTGGACAGCTAGCACAGATACGCAGTATTTT. Its translation: CASSQAYWTASTDTQYF.

This chain joins TRBV5-1 and TRBJ2-5; TRBD2 matches 13 bases. The CDR3 contains 16 residues. V gave up 4 bases and J gave up 5 bases; unmatched junction bases: 8. Germline CDR1 is SGHRS and CDR2 is YFSETQ. CDR3 sequence reads: CASSLPGTSGAETQYF. In nucleotides, the CDR3 is TGCGCCAGCAGCCTCCCCGGGACTAGCGGGGCGGAGACCCAGTACTTC.

V gene TRBV5-1 combines with J gene TRBJ2-1, with 11 nucleotides matching TRBD2. The V and J ends lost 4 bases and 2 bases, in that order; junction bases with no gene match: 2. This CDR3 spans 15 amino acids. CDR1 SGHRS and CDR2 YFSETQ come from the germline V gene. The DNA for the CDR3 is TGCGCCAGCAGCGAACTAGCGGGGGCCTACAATGAGCAGTTCTTC. Translating it yields CASSELAGAYNEQFF. The whole variable domain, filled in from reference TRBV5-1 and TRBJ2-1, reads KAGVTQTPRYLIKTRGQQVTLSCSPISGHRSVSWYQQTPGQGLQFLFEYFSETQRNKGNFPGRFSGRQFSNSRSEMNVSTLELGDSALYLCASSELAGAYNEQFFGPGTRLTVL.

This sequence joins TRBV30 and TRBJ1-5, with 7 bases fitting TRBD1. This CDR3 region has 14 residues. Germline V lookup: CDR1 GTSNPN, CDR2 SVGIG (reference sequence). The V and J ends lost 3 bases and 6 bases, in that order; junction bases with no gene match: 8. The DNA for the CDR3 is TGTGCCTGGAGCCTCAGGGGGGGTGGTCAGCCCCAGCATTTT. Protein product: CAWSLRGGGQPQHF.

V and J are TRBV11-2 and TRBJ1-2; possibly TRBD1 for D (5 bases). With 0 bases removed from V and 4 bases from J, the gap between germline ends came to 18 bases. Looked up from germline, CDR1 is SGHAT and CDR2 is FQNNGV. The CDR3 loop spans 17 amino acids. This CDR3 reads CASSLDLTGRGVYGYTF. The CDR3, as DNA: TGTGCCAGCAGCTTAGACCTGACTGGGCGGGGGGTCTATGGCTACACCTTC.

V usage is TRBV7-9 and J usage is TRBJ1-1, with 10 nucleotides matching TRBD1. CDR3 length: 18 amino acids. J was trimmed by 1 base and V by 5 bases; bases with no gene match: 13. Germline V gene lookup returns CDR1 SEHNR and CDR2 FQNEAQ (reference sequence). The CDR3 region has the DNA TGTGCCAGCAGCCCCTCCGGGACAGGGGTGATGCGGAACACTGAAGCTTTCTTT. Protein product: CASSPSGTGVMRNTEAFF.

The chain is built from TRBV13 and TRBJ1-1; perhaps TRBD1 as D (6 bases). Trimming took off 5 bases at V and 4 bases at J, with 17 bases between the two ends. Per germline, CDR1 PRHDT and CDR2 FYEKMQ (reference sequence). This CDR3 is 15 amino acids long. The CDR3 here is CASSIQQGWATEAFF. In DNA, the CDR3 is TGTGCCAGCAGCATCCAACAGGGTTGGGCCACTGAAGCTTTCTTT.

V and J are TRBV30 and TRBJ1-5; D call uncertain. The germline CDR1 and CDR2 sequences are GTSNPN and SVGIG (reference sequence). V was shortened by 3 bases and J by 1 base, with 4 bases between the two germline ends. There are 12 residues in the CDR3. The CDR3 region is CAWRGSNQPQHF. CDR3 DNA sequence: TGTGCCTGGAGAGGGAGCAATCAGCCCCAGCATTTT. Combining the CDR3 with reference TRBV30 and TRBJ1-5 gives the whole variable domain SQTIHQWPATLVQPVGSPLSLECTVEGTSNPNLYWYRQAAGRGLQLLFYSVGIGQISSEVPQNLSASRPQDRQFILSSKKLLLSDSGFYLCAWRGSNQPQHFGDGTRLSIL.

The V gene is TRBV27, the J gene TRBJ2-1, with 9 bases that match TRBD2. This CDR3 spans 14 amino acids. V lost 3 bases and J lost 10; bases outside the gene matches: 7. The germline V gene encodes CDR1 MNHEY and CDR2 SMNVEV (reference sequence). For the CDR3, the DNA is TGTGCCAGCAGTTTTCGTGCTAGCGGGGACGAGCAGTTCTTC. Translating gives CASSFRASGDEQFF.

The CDR3 protein is CASSYGGAQGPNQPQHF. The CDR3 nucleotides read TGTGCCAGCAGTTATGGGGGGGCACAGGGGCCTAATCAGCCCCAGCATTTT. The chain couples TRBV27 to TRBJ1-5; 7 nucleotides agree with TRBD1. V dropped 4 bases and J dropped 4; count of bases not matched to a gene: 13. Per the germline V gene, CDR1 is MNHEY and CDR2 is SMNVEV (reference sequence). This CDR3 spans 17 amino acids.